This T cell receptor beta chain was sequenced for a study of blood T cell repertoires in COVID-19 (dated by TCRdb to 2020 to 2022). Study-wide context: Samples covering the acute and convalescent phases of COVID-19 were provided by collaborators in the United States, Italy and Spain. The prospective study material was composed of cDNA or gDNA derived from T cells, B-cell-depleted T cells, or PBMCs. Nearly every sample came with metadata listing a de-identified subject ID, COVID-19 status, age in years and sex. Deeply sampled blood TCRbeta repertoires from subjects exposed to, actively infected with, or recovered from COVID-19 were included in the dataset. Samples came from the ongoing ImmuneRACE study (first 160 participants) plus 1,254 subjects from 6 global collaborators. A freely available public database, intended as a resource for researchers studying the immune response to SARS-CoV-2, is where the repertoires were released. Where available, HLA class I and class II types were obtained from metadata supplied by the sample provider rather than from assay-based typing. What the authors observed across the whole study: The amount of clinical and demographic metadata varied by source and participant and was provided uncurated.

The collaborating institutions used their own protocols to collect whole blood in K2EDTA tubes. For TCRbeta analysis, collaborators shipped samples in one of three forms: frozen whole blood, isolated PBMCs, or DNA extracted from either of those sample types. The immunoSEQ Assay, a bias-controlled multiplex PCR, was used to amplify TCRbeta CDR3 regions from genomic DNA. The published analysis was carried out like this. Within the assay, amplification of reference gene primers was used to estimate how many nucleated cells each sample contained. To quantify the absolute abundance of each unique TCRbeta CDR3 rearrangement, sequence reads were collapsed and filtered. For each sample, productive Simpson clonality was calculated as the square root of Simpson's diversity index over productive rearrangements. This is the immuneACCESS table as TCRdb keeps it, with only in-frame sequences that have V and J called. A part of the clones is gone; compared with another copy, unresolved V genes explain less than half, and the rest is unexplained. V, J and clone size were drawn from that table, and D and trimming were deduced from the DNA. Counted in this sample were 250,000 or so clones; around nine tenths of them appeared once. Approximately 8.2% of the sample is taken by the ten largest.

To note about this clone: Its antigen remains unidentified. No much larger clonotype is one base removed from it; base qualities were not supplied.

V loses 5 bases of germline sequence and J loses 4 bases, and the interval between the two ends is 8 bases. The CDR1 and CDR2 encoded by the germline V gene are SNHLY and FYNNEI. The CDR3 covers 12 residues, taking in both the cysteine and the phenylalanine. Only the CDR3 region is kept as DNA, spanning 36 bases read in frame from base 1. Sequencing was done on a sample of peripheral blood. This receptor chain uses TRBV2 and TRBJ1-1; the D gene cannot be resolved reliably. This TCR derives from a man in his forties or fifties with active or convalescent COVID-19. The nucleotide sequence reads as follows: TGTGCCAGCAGTCCCTTGAGCACTGAAGCTTTCTTT. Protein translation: CASSPLSTEAFF.